The sequence of this T cell receptor beta chain was determined in a study of blood T cell repertoires in COVID-19. Looking at the study overall: Both acute and convalescent COVID-19 samples were obtained from the United States, Italy and Spain. T cells, B-cell-depleted T cells, or PBMCs supplied cDNA or gDNA.

J lost 8 bases, V lost 3 bases, and 6 bases had no gene match. This CDR3 contains 14 residues. The V gene's germline CDR1 is LNHDA and CDR2 SQIVND (reference sequence). Original processing notes: Amplification from reference gene primers served as the basis for estimated nucleated cell counts. Only in-frame clones appear in the TCRdb table, and some are missing; sequencing was by immunoSEQ multiplex PCR. The V and J calls and clone size were taken over from that table, and D and trimming were inferred from the DNA. The profile shows over 100,000 clones, roughly 90% of them singletons. Sequenced: peripheral blood. The rearrangement links TRBV19 to TRBJ1-2; 10 nucleotides match TRBD1. The sequence came from a human donor with acute or convalescent COVID-19. The donor label of this sample is uncertain. This CDR3 reads CASSMGGQGFGYTF. The CDR3 nucleotides are TGTGCCAGTAGTATGGGGGGACAGGGGTTCGGCTACACCTTC.